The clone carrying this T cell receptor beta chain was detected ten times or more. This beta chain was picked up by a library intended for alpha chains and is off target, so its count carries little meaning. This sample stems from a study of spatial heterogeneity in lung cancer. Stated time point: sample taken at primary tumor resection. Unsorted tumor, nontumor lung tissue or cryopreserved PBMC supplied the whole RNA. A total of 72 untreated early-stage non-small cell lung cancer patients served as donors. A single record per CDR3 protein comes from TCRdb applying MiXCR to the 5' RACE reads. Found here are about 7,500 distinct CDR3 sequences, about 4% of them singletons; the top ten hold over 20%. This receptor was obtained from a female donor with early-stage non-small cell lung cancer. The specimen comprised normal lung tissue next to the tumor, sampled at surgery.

The DNA for the CDR3 is TGTGCCAGCAGCTTAAGCGGGGGGGGTTTTGAGCAGTTCTTC. It is translated as CASSLSGGGFEQFF. The V gene is TRBV11-2, the J gene TRBJ2-1, with 10 bases that match TRBD2. V lost 2 bases, J lost 9 bases, and 4 bases stayed unmatched. Germline CDR1 and CDR2: SGHAT and FQNNGV. This CDR3 spans 14 amino acids. Looking up the rest from reference TRBV11-2 and TRBJ2-1 gives the full variable domain: EAGVAQSPRYKIIEKRQSVAFWCNPISGHATLYWYQQILGQGPKLLIQFQNNGVVDDSQLPKDRFSAERLKGVDSTLKIQPAKLEDSAVYLCASSLSGGGFEQFFGPGTRLTVL.